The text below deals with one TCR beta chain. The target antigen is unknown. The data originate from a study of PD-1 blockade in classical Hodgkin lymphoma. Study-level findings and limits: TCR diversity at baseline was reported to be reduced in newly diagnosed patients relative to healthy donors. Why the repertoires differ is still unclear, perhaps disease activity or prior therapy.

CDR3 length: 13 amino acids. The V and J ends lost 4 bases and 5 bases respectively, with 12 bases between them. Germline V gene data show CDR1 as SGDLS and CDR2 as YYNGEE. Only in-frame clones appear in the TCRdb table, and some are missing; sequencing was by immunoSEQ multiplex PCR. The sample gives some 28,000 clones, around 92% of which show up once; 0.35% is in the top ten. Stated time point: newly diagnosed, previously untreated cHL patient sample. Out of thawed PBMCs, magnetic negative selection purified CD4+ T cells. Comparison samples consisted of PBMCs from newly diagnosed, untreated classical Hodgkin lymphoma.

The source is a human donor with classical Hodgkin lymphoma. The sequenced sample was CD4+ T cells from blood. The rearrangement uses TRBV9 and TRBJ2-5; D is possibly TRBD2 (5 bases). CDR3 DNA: TGTGCCAGCAGCAAAGGGAGCTTGGAGACCCAGTACTTC. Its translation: CASSKGSLETQYF.